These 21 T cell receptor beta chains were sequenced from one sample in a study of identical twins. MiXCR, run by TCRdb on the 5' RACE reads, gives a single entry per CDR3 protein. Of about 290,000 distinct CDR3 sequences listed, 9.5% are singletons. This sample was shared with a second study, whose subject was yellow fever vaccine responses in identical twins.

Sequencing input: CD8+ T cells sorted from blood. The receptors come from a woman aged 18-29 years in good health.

The chain's CDR3 is CSARDIAGGLPNEQYF. The CDR3 nucleotides are TGCAGTGCTAGAGATATAGCGGGAGGGCTTCCCAACGAGCAGTACTTC. V gene TRBV20-1 combines with J gene TRBJ2-7; 11 bases are a match to TRBD2. V gave up 0 bases and J gave up 5 bases; unmatched junction bases: 9. The germline CDR1 and CDR2 sequences are DFQATT and SNEGSKA (reference sequence). This CDR3 has 16 residues.

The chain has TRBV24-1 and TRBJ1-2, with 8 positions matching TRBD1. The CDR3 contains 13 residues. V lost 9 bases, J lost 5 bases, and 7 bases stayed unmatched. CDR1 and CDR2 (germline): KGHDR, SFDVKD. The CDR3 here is CATAGQGEYGYTF. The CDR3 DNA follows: TGTGCCACCGCTGGACAGGGAGAGTATGGCTACACCTTC.

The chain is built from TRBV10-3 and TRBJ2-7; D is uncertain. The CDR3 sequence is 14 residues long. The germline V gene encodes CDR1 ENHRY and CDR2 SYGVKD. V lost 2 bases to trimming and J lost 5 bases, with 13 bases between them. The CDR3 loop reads CAISEEDGAHEQYF. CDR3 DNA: TGTGCCATCAGTGAGGAAGACGGAGCCCACGAGCAGTACTTC.

CDR3 protein: CASSLRQDNEQFF. The CDR3 DNA sequence: TGTGCCAGCAGCTTAAGGCAAGACAATGAGCAGTTCTTC. The chain uses TRBV7-9 and TRBJ2-1; D call uncertain. V lost 2 bases and J 5 bases, leaving 7 bases between the germline ends. The CDR3 runs to 13 residues. Germline V lookup: CDR1 SEHNR, CDR2 FQNEAQ (reference sequence).

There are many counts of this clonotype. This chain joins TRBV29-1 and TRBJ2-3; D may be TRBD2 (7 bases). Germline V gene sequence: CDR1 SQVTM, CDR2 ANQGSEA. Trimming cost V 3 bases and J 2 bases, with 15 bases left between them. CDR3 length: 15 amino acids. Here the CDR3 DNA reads TGCAGCGTTGAGCAGGGGCGGGAGCCCACAGATACGCAGTATTTT. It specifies CSVEQGREPTDTQYF.

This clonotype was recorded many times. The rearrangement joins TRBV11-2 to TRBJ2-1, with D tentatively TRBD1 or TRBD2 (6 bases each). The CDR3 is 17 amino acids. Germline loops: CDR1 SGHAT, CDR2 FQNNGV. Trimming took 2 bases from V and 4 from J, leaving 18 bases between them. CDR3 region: CASSLRLGQGRYNEQFF. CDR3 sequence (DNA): TGTGCCAGCAGCTTAAGGCTCGGGCAGGGGAGGTACAATGAGCAGTTCTTC.

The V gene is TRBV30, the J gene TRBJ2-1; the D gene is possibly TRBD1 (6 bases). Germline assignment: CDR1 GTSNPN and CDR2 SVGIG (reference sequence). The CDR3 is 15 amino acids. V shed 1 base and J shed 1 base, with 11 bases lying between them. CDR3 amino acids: CAWSADSSSYNEQFF. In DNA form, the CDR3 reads TGTGCCTGGAGTGCGGACAGCTCATCCTACAATGAGCAGTTCTTC. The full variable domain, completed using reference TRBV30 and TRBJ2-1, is SQTIHQWPATLVQPVGSPLSLECTVEGTSNPNLYWYRQAAGRGLQLLFYSVGIGQISSEVPQNLSASRPQDRQFILSSKKLLLSDSGFYLCAWSADSSSYNEQFFGPGTRLTVL.

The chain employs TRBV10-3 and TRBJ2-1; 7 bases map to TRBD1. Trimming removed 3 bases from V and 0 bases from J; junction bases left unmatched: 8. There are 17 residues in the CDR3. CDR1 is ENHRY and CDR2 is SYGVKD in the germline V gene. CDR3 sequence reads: CAISDPPDRDSYNEQFF. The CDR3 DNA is TGTGCCATCAGTGACCCACCTGACAGGGACTCCTACAATGAGCAGTTCTTC.

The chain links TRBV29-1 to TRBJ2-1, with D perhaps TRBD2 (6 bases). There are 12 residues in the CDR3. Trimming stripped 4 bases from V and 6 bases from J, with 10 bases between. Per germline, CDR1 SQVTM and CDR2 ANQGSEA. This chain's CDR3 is CSVGDSLNEQFF. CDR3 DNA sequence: TGCAGCGTTGGGGACTCTCTCAATGAGCAGTTCTTC.

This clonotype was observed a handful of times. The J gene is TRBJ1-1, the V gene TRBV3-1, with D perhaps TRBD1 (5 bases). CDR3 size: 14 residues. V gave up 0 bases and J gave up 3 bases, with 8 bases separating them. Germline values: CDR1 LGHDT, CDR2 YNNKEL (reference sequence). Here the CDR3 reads CASSQDAGDTEAFF. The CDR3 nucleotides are TGTGCCAGCAGCCAAGATGCGGGGGACACTGAAGCTTTCTTT.

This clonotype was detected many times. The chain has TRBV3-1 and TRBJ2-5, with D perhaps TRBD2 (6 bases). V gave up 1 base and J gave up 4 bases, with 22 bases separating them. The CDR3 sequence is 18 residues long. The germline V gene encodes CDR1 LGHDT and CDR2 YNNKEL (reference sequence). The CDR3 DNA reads TGTGCCAGCAGCCAAGTAGCACTTACAGGCCGAGCGGGAGAGACCCAGTACTTC. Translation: CASSQVALTGRAGETQYF.

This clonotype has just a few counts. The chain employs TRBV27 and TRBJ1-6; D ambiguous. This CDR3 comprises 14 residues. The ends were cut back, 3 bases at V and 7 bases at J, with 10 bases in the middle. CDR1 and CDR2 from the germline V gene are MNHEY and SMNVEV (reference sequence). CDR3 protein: CASSFEAANSPLHF. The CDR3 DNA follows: TGTGCCAGCAGTTTTGAGGCAGCAAATTCACCCCTCCACTTT.

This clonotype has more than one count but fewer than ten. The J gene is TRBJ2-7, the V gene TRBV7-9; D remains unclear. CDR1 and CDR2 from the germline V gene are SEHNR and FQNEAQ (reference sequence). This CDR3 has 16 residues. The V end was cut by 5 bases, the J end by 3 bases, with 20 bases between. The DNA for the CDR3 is TGTGCCAGCAGCCCTCCGGCCGGGTTGGGTTACTACGAGCAGTACTTC. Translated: CASSPPAGLGYYEQYF.

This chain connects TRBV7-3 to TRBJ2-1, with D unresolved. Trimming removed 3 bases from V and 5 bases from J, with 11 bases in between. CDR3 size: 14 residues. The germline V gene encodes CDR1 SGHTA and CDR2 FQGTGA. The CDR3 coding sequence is TGTGCCAGCAGCTTCGGTGGGTTACACAATGAGCAGTTCTTC. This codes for CASSFGGLHNEQFF.

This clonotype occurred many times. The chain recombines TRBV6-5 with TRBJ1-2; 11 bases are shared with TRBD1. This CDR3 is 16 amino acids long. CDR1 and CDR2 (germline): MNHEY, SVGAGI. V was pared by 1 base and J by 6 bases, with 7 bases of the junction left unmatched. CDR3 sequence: CASSYFSGQGANGYTF. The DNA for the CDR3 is TGTGCCAGCAGTTACTTCTCCGGACAGGGGGCTAATGGCTACACCTTC.

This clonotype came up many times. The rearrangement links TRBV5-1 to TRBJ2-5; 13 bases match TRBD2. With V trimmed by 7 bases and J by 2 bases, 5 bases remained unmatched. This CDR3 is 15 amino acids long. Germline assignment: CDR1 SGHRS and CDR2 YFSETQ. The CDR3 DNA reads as TGCGCCAGCGGACTAGCGGGGGAGTCACAAGAGACCCAGTACTTC. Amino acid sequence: CASGLAGESQETQYF. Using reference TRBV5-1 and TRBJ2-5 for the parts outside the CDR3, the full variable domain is KAGVTQTPRYLIKTRGQQVTLSCSPISGHRSVSWYQQTPGQGLQFLFEYFSETQRNKGNFPGRFSGRQFSNSRSEMNVSTLELGDSALYLCASGLAGESQETQYFGPGTRLLVL.

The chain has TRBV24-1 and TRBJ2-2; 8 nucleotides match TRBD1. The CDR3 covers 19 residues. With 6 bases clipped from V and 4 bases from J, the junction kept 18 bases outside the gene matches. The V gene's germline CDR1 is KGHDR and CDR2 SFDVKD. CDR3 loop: CATSPSHRDRYPFTGELFF. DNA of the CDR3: TGTGCCACCAGTCCCTCCCACAGGGACAGGTATCCGTTCACCGGGGAGCTGTTTTTT.

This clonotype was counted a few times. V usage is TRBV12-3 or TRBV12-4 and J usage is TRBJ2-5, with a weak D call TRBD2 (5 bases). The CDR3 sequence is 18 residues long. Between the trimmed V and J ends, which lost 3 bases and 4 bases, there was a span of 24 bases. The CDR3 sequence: CASSFQGQRGLGLETQYF. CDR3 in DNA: TGTGCCAGCAGTTTTCAAGGTCAACGCGGGCTAGGGTTAGAGACCCAGTACTTC.

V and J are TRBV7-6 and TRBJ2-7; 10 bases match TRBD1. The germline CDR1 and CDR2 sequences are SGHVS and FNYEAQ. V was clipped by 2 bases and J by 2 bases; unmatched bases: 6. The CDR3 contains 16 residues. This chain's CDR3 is CASSLQGQGGTYEQYF. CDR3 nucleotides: TGTGCCAGCAGCTTACAAGGACAGGGGGGGACCTACGAGCAGTACTTC.

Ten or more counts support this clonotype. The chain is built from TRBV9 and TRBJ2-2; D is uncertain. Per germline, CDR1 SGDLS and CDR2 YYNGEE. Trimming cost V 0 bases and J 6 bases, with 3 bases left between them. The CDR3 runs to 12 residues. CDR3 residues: CASSVAPGELFF. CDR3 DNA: TGTGCCAGCAGCGTAGCTCCCGGGGAGCTGTTTTTT. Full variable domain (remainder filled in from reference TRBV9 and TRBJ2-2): DSGVTQTPKHLITATGQRVTLRCSPRSGDLSVYWYQQSLDQGLQFLIQYYNGEERAKGNILERFSAQQFPDLHSELNLSSLELGDSALYFCASSVAPGELFFGEGSRLTVL.

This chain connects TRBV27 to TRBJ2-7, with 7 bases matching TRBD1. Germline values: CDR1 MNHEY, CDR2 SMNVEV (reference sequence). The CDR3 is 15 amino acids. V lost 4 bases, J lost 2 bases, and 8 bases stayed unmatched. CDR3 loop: CASSSRLTGTYEQYF. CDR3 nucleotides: TGTGCCAGCAGTTCACGACTGACAGGGACCTACGAGCAGTACTTC.